The source of this TCR beta chain is a study of cytomegalovirus exposure and HLA in healthy donors (dated by TCRdb to about 2017). Background for the entire study: According to an earlier analysis of 587 of the donors, some 180 million T cells yielded 117 million unique TCR beta sequences and approximately 300 Gb of sequence data. An early release that covered some 630 HLA-typed donors contained about 290 gigabases of sequencing data and 70 million to 100 million unique TCR sequences. The genetic ancestry cluster associated with self-reported Caucasian donors included around 76% of the approximately 410 genotyped donors. The study aimed to test whether cataloging public T cell receptors could reveal signatures of past pathogen exposure. The study profiled the T cell repertoires of hundreds of subjects by immunosequencing and related them to cytomegalovirus serostatus. Besides the first cohort of roughly 700 subjects, a separate validation cohort made up of 120 or so different subjects was used. High-throughput TCR immunosequencing, statistical association of individual TCRs with disease status, and machine learning were combined to predict cytomegalovirus infection status. A later analysis re-examined previously published TCR beta repertoires from roughly 720 donors and added high-resolution HLA genotyping to investigate patterns of TCR occurrence. Rather than using new phenotypic data, the later analysis identified candidate immune exposures from TCR beta sequences and from how often those sequences occurred across donors. To decide whether each TCR beta V gene segment behaved as functional or pseudogenic, an earlier analysis of some 600 of the donors relied on high-throughput TCR beta sequencing. Alongside the repertoire data, information on donor age, sex, ethnicity and CMV serostatus was compiled. In a later genetic analysis, genome-wide SNP genotypes for about 55% of the roughly 700 donors were used, and that subset was treated as a discovery cohort. All discovery cohort repertoires had been generated using a single sequencing platform. Class I and class II HLA loci were covered by the typing at four-digit resolution. Typing coverage varied by locus: 629-630 donors for A, B, C, DRB1 and DQB1; roughly 560 for DQA1; more than 600 for DPA1; more than 450 for DPB1. Roughly five DR-DQ haplotypes were treated as single units for association and clustering because of strong linkage in the cohort. On average, 235,054 unique TCR beta nucleotide sequences were sequenced per donor among about 400 genotyped donors of the cohort, with 15% to 20% of those sequences being non-productive.

From the germline V gene (reference sequence), CDR1 is SGHNT and CDR2 is YYREEE. The CDR3 numbers 18 residues from cysteine through phenylalanine. Only the CDR3 region is kept as DNA, spanning 54 bases read in frame from base 1. The germline V and J ends show losses of 2 bases and 2 bases respectively, and no gene match explains 13 bases of the junction. General study outcomes and caveats: A total of 164 TCR beta chains were listed by the study as associated with cytomegalovirus. An earlier analysis of approximately 590 of the donors showed that most TCR beta V segments appeared in productive rearrangements either about 87% or about 30% of the time, which broadly matched IMGT annotations. Compared with the roughly 700-donor mean, donors in an Asian-associated ancestry cluster had fewer N-insertions in productive TCRs, according to a later genetic analysis. Three of the identified cytomegalovirus-associated TCR beta chains were confirmed in vitro to be specific for cytomegalovirus antigens. Cytomegalovirus status was reported to be diagnosed by the classifier with high specificity and sensitivity in both the original and validation cohorts. The only immune exposure information available for the cohort was CMV serostatus. Strong co-occurrence of HLA alleles, especially DR and DQ, made assigning TCR associations to individual alleles difficult. Because the 87-base-pair reads could not distinguish some IMGT-functional V segments, including TRBV6-2 and TRBV6-3, those segments were excluded. Because HLA typing was unavailable for some donors at each locus, only the typed subset was used in association tests. Because counts were too low, roughly 16 rarely observed V segments, including chromosome 9 orphons, were excluded from the earlier analysis of 587 of the donors. A later analysis found that most CMV-associated TCR beta chains appeared HLA-restricted, with HLA associations seemingly driven largely by CMV exposure. The authors suggested that the approach could potentially be extended to other disease states and immunological phenotypes. In a later analysis, TCR association rates were found to vary across HLA loci, with the most associated TCRs seen for DRB1 alleles and the fewest for HLA-C alleles. Most TCR sequences were seen in very few donors, while some public TCRs were found in many individuals. A later analysis associated 16,951 TCR beta sequences with specific HLA alleles at a false discovery rate of 0.05. This cohort had only TCR beta chains sequenced, and the lack of alpha or paired-chain data limited which features could be detected. A further reported finding was that TCR beta sequences accurately predicted the HLA-A and HLA-B alleles for most subjects in the first cohort. An association between a missense DCLRE1C variant and V-gene and J-gene trimming of TCR beta chains was found in a later genetic analysis and replicated in an independent cohort. A cluster of highly shared sequence variants was judged likely to be a technical artifact of the sequencing pipeline. Roughly uniform sequencing depth across donors was assumed in presence/absence analyses, although this assumption may not hold. Correlated functional status among segregating V segments might be attributable to linkage disequilibrium, but an unknown experimental factor could not be ruled out. Several of the top co-occurrence clusters appeared to be linked to parvovirus B19, influenza, CMV and Epstein-Barr virus, according to a later analysis. In a later analysis, HLA-associated TCR beta chains showed more clonal expansion and lower generation probabilities than non-associated chains that were equally common.

The library relied on the immunoSEQ multiplex PCR assay. For the multiplex PCR, a mixture combining 60 forward primers for TCR Vbeta segments and 13 reverse primers for TCR Jbeta segments was used. Amplification of the CDR3 region of rearranged TCR beta genes was performed with a multiplex PCR assay on genomic DNA. Amplified TCR beta libraries were sequenced as 87-base-pair reads on the Illumina HiSeq System. The study's own analysis went as follows. Across the 666 repertoires, a later analysis counted approximately 83 million unique TCR beta chains, roughly 11 million of which were shared by at least two donors. Raw reads were error-corrected and collapsed into unique sequences with a nearest-neighbor algorithm that merged closely related sequences to remove PCR and sequencing errors. V, D and J gene segments were assigned by aligning CDR3 sequences to IMGT reference sequences. For a sequence to be retained, a match of at least six nucleotides was required to both a V gene segment and a J gene segment. Rearrangements were classified as productive when the CDR3 lacked stop codons and remained in frame with V and J, and all other rearrangements were classified as non-productive. Following IMGT convention, CDR3 was defined as the stretch from the second conserved V-encoded cysteine up to the conserved J-encoded phenylalanine. The earlier analysis of 500 to 600 of the donors excluded sequences that lacked an unambiguous match to a single V gene segment. An earlier analysis of 450 to 650 of the donors called V segments functional above 56.7% productive rearrangements and segregating when the between-donor standard deviation exceeded 5%. A statistical classification framework was built for diagnosing cytomegalovirus status from the catalog of TCR beta chain sequences. V and J gene assignment, in a later analysis, came from comparing TCR nucleotide sequences with IMGT/GENE-DB human TR gene sequences. The TCRdist pipeline was used in a later analysis to assign CDR3 sequences and most-parsimonious VDJ recombination scenarios. In a later analysis, each TCR beta chain was defined by its CDR3 amino acid sequence together with its V-gene family, and reads without a unique V-gene family were excluded. To address suspected cross-contamination and a sequencing artifact, a later analysis removed 450 to 700 highly shared, low-generation-probability nucleotide sequences. A later analysis calculated a clonal expansion index for each public chain from normalized within-repertoire ranks of inferred template counts. A later analysis computed generation probabilities with a VDJ recombination model fitted to out-of-frame rearrangements, and checked the results against IGoR. In a later analysis, TCR-TCR, TCR-HLA and TCR-CMV co-occurrence was scored with hypergeometric tests, and a repertoire-size bias correction was applied to TCR pairs. A later analysis estimated false discovery rates by permuting HLA or CMV assignments 20 times. In a later analysis, co-occurring TCRs were grouped with DBSCAN, and TCRdist sequence similarity was added when clustering was performed within HLA-allele-positive subsets. For co-occurrence clustering, repertoires with fewer than 30,000 or more than 120,000 public chains were excluded, along with five repertoires with anomalous nucleotide sharing. TCRdb re-hosts the immuneACCESS table, in-frame sequences only. Its copies lack some clones; in the studies checked, an unresolved V gene accounts for under half of them, and the cause for the rest is not known. V, J and clone size reflect that table, while D and trimming were determined from the DNA. The sample table holds 150,000 to 170,000 clones, of which around 81% were seen once. The leading ten clones occupy 4.5% to 7% of the sample.

The cohort was made up of under 800 healthy bone marrow donors. At the time of sampling, every cohort member was nominally healthy, though immune exposures that went unrecorded were likely present. The donor tested CMV seropositive, placing the donor among the approximately 290 seropositive members of the cohort. A peripheral blood sample was collected from each donor, and TCR beta sequencing was performed on peripheral blood mononuclear cells. Genomic DNA was extracted from the blood cell samples with the Qiagen DNeasy Blood Extraction Kit. Note on this clone: This clone's antigen is unknown. Per-base quality was not reported, and no clone a single base away is much larger than it.

Sequences were obtained from PBMCs. The rearrangement combines TRBV5-4 with TRBJ1-3; TRBD1 aligns with 7 central bases. This clonotype was sampled from a woman in her thirties or forties in good health and CMV-seropositive. CDR3 loop: CASSLTVVDRAAGNTIYF. Read as DNA, the sequence is TGTGCCAGCAGCTTAACGGTTGTAGACAGGGCCGCTGGAAACACCATATATTTT.